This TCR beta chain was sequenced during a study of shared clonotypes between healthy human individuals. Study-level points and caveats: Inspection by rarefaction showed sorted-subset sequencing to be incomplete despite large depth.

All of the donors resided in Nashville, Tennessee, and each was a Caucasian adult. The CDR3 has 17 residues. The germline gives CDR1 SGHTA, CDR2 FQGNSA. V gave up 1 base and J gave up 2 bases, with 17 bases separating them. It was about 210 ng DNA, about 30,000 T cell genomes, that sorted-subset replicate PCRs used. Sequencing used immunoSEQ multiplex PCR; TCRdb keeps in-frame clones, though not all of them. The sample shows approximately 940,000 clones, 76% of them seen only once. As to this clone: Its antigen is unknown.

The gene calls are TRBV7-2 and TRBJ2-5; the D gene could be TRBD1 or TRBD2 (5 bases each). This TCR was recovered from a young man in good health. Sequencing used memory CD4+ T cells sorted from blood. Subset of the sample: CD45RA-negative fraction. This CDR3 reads CASSLGSGTMLQETQYF. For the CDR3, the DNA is TGTGCCAGCAGCTTAGGCTCCGGGACCATGCTACAAGAGACCCAGTACTTC.